One and the same sample provided the 30 T cell receptor beta chains below, sequenced in a study of blood T cell repertoires in COVID-19. Using immunoSEQ multiplex PCR, the repertoire was profiled, and TCRdb retains in-frame clones only, with some absent. Of under 200,000 clones detected, about four fifths appear once; the ten largest clones hold 3.4%. Sequenced material: PBMCs or T cells enriched from blood (not recorded which). These receptors came from an older woman who had recovered from COVID-19.

At least ten counts were recorded for this clone. The chain combines TRBV30 with TRBJ1-5; TRBD1 agrees at 8 bases. This CDR3 spans 14 amino acids. J gave up 5 bases and V 5 bases, and 8 bases lay outside the gene matches. Germline assignment: CDR1 GTSNPN and CDR2 SVGIG (reference sequence). The CDR3 loop reads CAWGVGTGHQPQHF. The DNA for the CDR3 is TGTGCCTGGGGAGTCGGGACAGGCCATCAGCCCCAGCATTTT.

The rearrangement joins TRBV20-1 to TRBJ2-7, with a possible D match to TRBD1 (5 bases). This CDR3 has 12 amino acids. The ends were cut back, 3 bases at V and 3 bases at J, with 9 bases in the middle. Germline loops: CDR1 DFQATT, CDR2 SNEGSKA (reference sequence). Here the CDR3 reads CSASGQFYEQYF. CDR3 in DNA: TGCAGTGCTAGTGGACAATTCTACGAGCAGTACTTC.

The sample holds many counts of this clone. The chain combines TRBV28 with TRBJ1-1, with unresolved D. Per the germline V gene, CDR1 is MDHEN and CDR2 is SYDVKM. V dropped 11 bases and J dropped 10 bases, with 17 bases sitting between them. The CDR3 consists of 11 residues. DNA of the CDR3: TGTGCCGTCGAGGGCCCCAATGGAGCTTTCTTT. Amino acid sequence: CAVEGPNGAFF.

The V gene is TRBV7-2, the J gene TRBJ2-3; D unclear. Germline CDR1 reads SGHTA; CDR2 reads FQGNSA. V dropped 1 base and J dropped 0 bases, with 11 bases sitting between them. The CDR3 is made up of 16 amino acids. The CDR3 is CASSLDGQTSTDTQYF. The CDR3 bases are TGTGCCAGCAGCTTAGACGGCCAGACTAGCACAGATACGCAGTATTTT.

The V gene is TRBV19, the J gene TRBJ1-1; D not resolved. Trimming stripped 3 bases from V and 6 bases from J, with 8 bases between. CDR3 length: 12 residues. Germline assignment: CDR1 LNHDA and CDR2 SQIVND (reference sequence). CDR3 residues: CASSIDGPEAFF. CDR3 nucleotide sequence: TGTGCCAGTAGTATTGATGGGCCTGAAGCTTTCTTT.

The rearrangement links TRBV5-1 to TRBJ1-3, with D possibly matching TRBD1 (5 bases). CDR3 length: 14 residues. Trimming pared 1 base from V and 0 bases from J, leaving 5 bases between. The germline CDR1 and CDR2 sequences are SGHRS and YFSETQ. In DNA form, the CDR3 reads TGCGCCAGCAGCTTGCAGGGCTCTGGAAACACCATATATTTT. Its protein is CASSLQGSGNTIYF.

The V call is TRBV11-2, the J call TRBJ2-7; D gene uncertain. The germline V gene has CDR1 SGHAT and CDR2 FQNNGV. V was pared by 5 bases and J by 3 bases, with 17 bases between. There are 15 residues in the CDR3. CDR3 amino acids: CASSKTGTTIYEQYF. DNA for the CDR3: TGTGCCAGCAGCAAGACGGGTACCACAATCTACGAGCAGTACTTC.

This chain connects TRBV14 to TRBJ1-6, with a tentative D call TRBD1 (6 bases). V was shortened by 4 bases and J by 6 bases, with 19 bases between the two germline ends. Germline values: CDR1 SGHDN, CDR2 FVKESK. CDR3 length: 17 residues. The chain's CDR3 is CASSPNLLQGRNSPLHF. The CDR3 DNA reads TGTGCCAGCAGCCCCAATCTACTACAGGGCCGTAATTCACCCCTCCACTTT.

This chain uses TRBV30 with TRBJ1-1; 8 nucleotides agree with TRBD1. Losses at the gene ends were 2 bases for V and 5 bases for J; bases not matched to a gene: 7. CDR3 length: 14 amino acids. Germline V gene sequence: CDR1 GTSNPN, CDR2 SVGIG (reference sequence). CDR3 nucleotide sequence: TGTGCCTGGAGTCCAGACAGGGGTAGGACTGAAGCTTTCTTT. Amino acid sequence: CAWSPDRGRTEAFF.

This chain links TRBV7-8 with TRBJ2-1, with a tentative D call TRBD2 (5 bases). Trimming pared 1 base from V and 0 bases from J, leaving 7 bases between. This CDR3 has 15 residues. CDR1 is SGHVS, CDR2 FQNEAQ, per germline. Written as DNA, the CDR3 is TGTGCCAGCAGCTTAGTAGGGAGCTCCTACAATGAGCAGTTCTTC. This sequence encodes CASSLVGSSYNEQFF.

J is TRBJ1-5 and V is TRBV27; D not certain. The CDR3 has 15 residues. The germline V gene encodes CDR1 MNHEY and CDR2 SMNVEV (reference sequence). V shed 0 bases and J shed 2 bases, with 8 bases lying between them. CDR3 bases: TGTGCCAGCAGTTTATCACTTTTAGGCAATCAGCCCCAGCATTTT. Its translation: CASSLSLLGNQPQHF.

Comments on this clone: Other DNA sequences in the sample encode the same CDR3. This rearrangement joins TRBV10-3 to TRBJ1-1, with D possibly being TRBD1 (5 bases). This CDR3 contains 14 residues. The germline V and J ends were trimmed by 0 bases and 1 base, with 6 bases remaining between them. Germline CDR1 is ENHRY and CDR2 is SYGVKD. The CDR3 loop is CAISESGGNTEAFF. In DNA, the CDR3 is TGTGCCATCAGTGAGTCGGGGGGGAACACTGAAGCTTTCTTT.

The chain joins TRBV7-2 to TRBJ2-4; the match to TRBD1 covers 8 bases. Trimming removed 4 bases from V and 7 bases from J; junction bases left unmatched: 3. This CDR3 is 13 amino acids long. The germline CDR1 and CDR2 sequences are SGHTA and FQGNSA. The CDR3: CASSSGQGNIQYF. The DNA for the CDR3 is TGTGCCAGCAGCTCCGGACAGGGCAACATTCAGTACTTC. The complete variable domain, with remaining parts taken from reference TRBV7-2 and TRBJ2-4, reads GAGVSQSPSNKVTEKGKDVELRCDPISGHTALYWYRQSLGQGLEFLIYFQGNSAPDKSGLPSDRFSAERTGGSVSTLTIQRTQQEDSAVYLCASSSGQGNIQYFGAGTRLSVL.

The chain carries TRBV3-1 (or the pseudogene TRBV3-2) and TRBJ1-1, with no clear D. Trimming took off 3 bases at V and 7 bases at J, with 9 bases between the two ends. The CDR3 is 12 amino acids. Germline CDR1 reads LGHDT; CDR2 reads YNNKEL (reference sequence). This CDR3 is CASSQGSGEAFF. The CDR3 DNA follows: TGTGCCAGCAGCCAGGGTTCGGGTGAAGCTTTCTTT.

The rearrangement uses TRBV6-5 and TRBJ1-1, with D maybe TRBD1 (6 bases). Germline CDR1 reads MNHEY; CDR2 reads SVGAGI. V dropped 8 bases and J dropped 5 bases, with 9 bases sitting between them. This CDR3 is built from 11 residues. CDR3 coding DNA: TGTGCCAGCTCCGGGACAACTGAAGCTTTCTTT. Residues: CASSGTTEAFF.

J is TRBJ1-2 and V is TRBV18; 7 nucleotides agree with TRBD1. Germline V gene sequence: CDR1 KGHSH, CDR2 LQKENI. The trim removed 3 bases at V and 4 bases at J, leaving 8 bases unmatched. The CDR3 loop spans 15 amino acids. The CDR3 sequence: CASSPATGKGYGYTF. The CDR3, as DNA: TGTGCCAGCTCACCGGCGACAGGGAAAGGCTATGGCTACACCTTC.

The chain recombines TRBV2 with TRBJ1-5; 7 bases are shared with TRBD1. The ends lost 7 bases at V and 0 bases at J; junction bases unmatched: 3. Germline CDR1 SNHLY, CDR2 FYNNEI. CDR3 size: 14 residues. CDR3 protein: CASTDRNSNQPQHF. In DNA, the CDR3 is TGTGCCAGCACGGACAGGAATAGCAATCAGCCCCAGCATTTT.

This clone turned up a few times. The chain recombines TRBV5-6 with TRBJ1-2; maybe TRBD1 (6 bases). Trimming left V 5 bases short and J 6 bases short, with 14 bases between. From germline, CDR1 is SGHDT and CDR2 YYEEEE. The CDR3 runs 13 residues. The CDR3 coding sequence is TGTGCCAGCAGTTGGACAGTTAGGAATGGCTACACCTTC. This encodes CASSWTVRNGYTF.

This clone was picked up many times. The rearrangement uses TRBV3-1 (or the pseudogene TRBV3-2) and TRBJ1-1; D is possibly TRBD1 (5 bases). The germline gives CDR1 LGHDT, CDR2 YNNKEL (reference sequence). With 7 bases removed from V and 6 bases from J, the gap between germline ends came to 18 bases. This CDR3 is built from 14 residues. For the CDR3, the DNA is TGTGCCAGCACCGAGACAGCCAGAGGCTCTGAAGCTTTCTTT. Amino acids: CASTETARGSEAFF.

The chain uses TRBV30 and TRBJ1-2; D is unclear. The length of the CDR3 is 12 residues. V lost 3 bases and J 4 bases, leaving 9 bases between the germline ends. Germline lookup yields CDR1 GTSNPN and CDR2 SVGIG (reference sequence). The CDR3 nucleotides are TGTGCCTGGAGCCGGGGTACCTATGGCTACACCTTC. This sequence encodes CAWSRGTYGYTF.

Turning to this clone: The junction does not match germline at one end; this may be a read error. The V and J genes are TRBV5-1 and TRBJ2-3; 8 bases align to TRBD1. This CDR3 contains 16 residues. Germline V gene sequence: CDR1 SGHRS, CDR2 YFSETQ. CDR3 in amino acids: CASSLALSGGTDTQYF. The DNA for the CDR3 is TGCGCCAGCAGCTTGGCCCTTTCAGGGGGCACGGATACGCAGTATTTT.

The chain combines TRBV18 with TRBJ1-1; 10 bases fit TRBD1. This CDR3 has 15 amino acids. Germline CDR1 reads KGHSH; CDR2 reads LQKENI. With V trimmed by 3 bases and J by 5 bases, 6 bases remained unmatched. The DNA for the CDR3 is TGTGCCAGCTCACCGCAGCCGGGACAGGGGACTGAAGCTTTCTTT. Encoded protein: CASSPQPGQGTEAFF.

The rearrangement links TRBV5-4 to TRBJ1-1; D ambiguous. CDR3 size: 15 residues. Trimming removed 0 bases from V and 4 bases from J, with 13 bases in between. Germline CDR1 and CDR2: SGHNT and YYREEE (reference sequence). Here the CDR3 reads CASSLGLSQATEAFF. DNA for the CDR3: TGTGCCAGCAGCTTGGGCTTATCCCAGGCCACTGAAGCTTTCTTT.

J is TRBJ2-1 and V is TRBV9, with a possible D match to TRBD1 (7 bases). The germline CDR1 and CDR2 sequences are SGDLS and YYNGEE. V lost 4 bases, J lost 5 bases, and 16 bases lay in between. The CDR3 has 15 residues. The CDR3 DNA reads TGTGCCAGCAGCCCTCATCTCAGGGGGGACAATGAGCAGTTCTTC. It is translated as CASSPHLRGDNEQFF.

The rearrangement links TRBV7-9 to TRBJ2-3; possibly TRBD2 for D (5 bases). Germline values: CDR1 SEHNR, CDR2 FQNEAQ (reference sequence). V was cut by 6 bases and J by 4 bases, with 14 bases left in between. This CDR3 spans 14 amino acids. In nucleotides, the CDR3 is TGTGCCAGCAGTCGTGTAGGGAGCGCAGATACGCAGTATTTT. Amino acids: CASSRVGSADTQYF.

J is TRBJ1-1 and V is TRBV6-1, with D perhaps matching TRBD1 (6 bases). CDR3 size: 17 residues. V dropped 1 base and J dropped 4 bases, with 19 bases sitting between them. The germline gives CDR1 MNHNS, CDR2 SASEGT. Written as DNA, the CDR3 is TGTGCCAGCAGTGAAGGGGCTGGGGGCACCCTAACCACTGAAGCTTTCTTT. Protein product: CASSEGAGGTLTTEAFF.

The V and J genes are TRBV30 and TRBJ2-3; D is possibly TRBD2 (7 bases). CDR1 and CDR2 from the germline V gene are GTSNPN and SVGIG (reference sequence). V gave up 0 bases and J gave up 2 bases, with 12 bases separating them. The CDR3 consists of 15 residues. The CDR3 DNA reads as TGTGCCTGGAGTGTAGGCGGGGGCCTCACAGATACGCAGTATTTT. It is translated as CAWSVGGGLTDTQYF.

The chain uses TRBV5-1 and TRBJ1-4, with D perhaps TRBD1 (6 bases). CDR1 is SGHRS, CDR2 YFSETQ, per germline. The CDR3 covers 13 residues. The V and J ends lost 4 bases and 8 bases respectively, with 12 bases between them. The CDR3 reads CASSTTGYEKLFF. CDR3 DNA: TGCGCCAGCAGCACCACAGGGTACGAAAAACTGTTTTTT.

The chain combines TRBV2 with TRBJ1-2; 7 bases are shared with TRBD1. Trimming took 0 bases from V and 5 from J; bases not matched to a gene: 6. CDR1 SNHLY and CDR2 FYNNEI come from the germline V gene. The CDR3 totals 15 residues. The CDR3 DNA is TGTGCCAGCAGTGAAGCCGGACAGGACCCTTATGGCTACACCTTC. It translates to CASSEAGQDPYGYTF.

The sample holds one count of this clone. V and J are TRBV6-2 or TRBV6-3 and TRBJ2-4; 8 positions match TRBD2. The CDR3 covers 19 residues. CDR1 is MNHEY and CDR2 is SVGEGT in the germline V gene. V shed 3 bases, J shed 4 bases, and the junction held 17 bases outside the gene matches. This CDR3 is CASSYLIGSGGLGKNIQYF. The CDR3 bases are TGTGCCAGCAGTTATCTTATTGGGAGCGGGGGCCTCGGAAAAAACATTCAGTACTTC.